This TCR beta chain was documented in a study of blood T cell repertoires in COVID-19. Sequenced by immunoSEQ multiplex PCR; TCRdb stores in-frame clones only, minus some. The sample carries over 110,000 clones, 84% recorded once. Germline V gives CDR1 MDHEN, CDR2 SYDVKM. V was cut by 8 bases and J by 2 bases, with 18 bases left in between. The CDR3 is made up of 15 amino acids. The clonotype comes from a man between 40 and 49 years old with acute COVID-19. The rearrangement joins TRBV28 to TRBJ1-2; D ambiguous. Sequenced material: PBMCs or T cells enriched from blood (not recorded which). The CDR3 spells CASFHVEGGNYGYTF. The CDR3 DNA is TGTGCCAGCTTCCACGTCGAAGGAGGGAACTATGGCTACACCTTC.